This paragraph covers one TCR beta chain sequence. This clone occurred a few times. The antigen it binds to is not known. Base quality data are lacking; no much larger clone is found one base away. V gives up 1 base and J gives up 4 bases, and the segment between their germline ends measures 10 bases. The CDR3 starts with the cysteine, ends with the phenylalanine, and has 14 residues. Only the CDR3 part of the read is kept: 42 bases, read in frame from the first base. Sequences MNHNS (CDR1) and SASEGT (CDR2) are obtained from the germline V gene. The donors belonged to the validation cohort of approximately 130 subjects, which was separate from the roughly 700-subject first cohort. Libraries were made using the immunoSEQ multiplex PCR assay. The study's processing was this. To diagnose cytomegalovirus status from the catalog of TCR beta chain sequences, a statistical classification framework was built. What TCRdb holds here is the immuneACCESS table cut down to in-frame rearrangements. Part of the clones is not present; checked against another copy, under half of the missing clones reflect an unresolved V gene, and the others are unexplained. That table supplies the V and J calls and clone size; D and trimming were determined from the DNA. The sample table holds 330,000 or so clones, of which 70% to 90% were seen once. The ten largest clones add up to around 0.8% of the sample.

This sample was taken from a study of cytomegalovirus exposure and HLA in healthy donors (TCRdb year 2017). For the study in its entirety: According to a later analysis, the 100 to 150 validation repertoires were produced on the same platform as the 666 repertoires of the first cohort. The study aimed to test whether cataloging public T cell receptors could reveal signatures of past pathogen exposure. High-throughput TCR immunosequencing, statistical association of individual TCRs with disease status, and machine learning were combined to predict cytomegalovirus infection status. Along with the approximately 600-subject first cohort, a separate validation cohort of over a hundred different subjects was used. The full study reports these points: A few of the identified cytomegalovirus-associated TCR beta chains were confirmed in vitro to be specific for cytomegalovirus antigens. The authors suggested that the approach could potentially be generalized to other disease states and immunological phenotypes. The study gave a list of roughly 150 TCR beta chains associated with cytomegalovirus. A later analysis lacked HLA typing for the validation cohort, so it scored co-occurrence in that cohort across all 130 or so repertoires. Most TCR sequences were observed very rarely across donors, whereas some public TCRs were present in many individuals. The classifier was reported to diagnose cytomegalovirus status with high specificity and sensitivity in both the original cohort and the validation cohort. Subsequent analysis determined that TCRs grouped into clusters in the first cohort also showed a tendency toward co-occurrence across the roughly 120 validation repertoires, and approximately 94% of cluster scores exceeded 0.

The chain employs TRBV6-1 and TRBJ1-2, and TRBD1 may be the D gene, going by 5 matching bases. Sequencing was performed on PBMCs. The clonotype was recovered from a woman aged 18-30 years in good health and CMV-seronegative. CDR3 region: CASSEVVRAYGYTF. The base sequence is TGTGCCAGCAGTGAAGTTGTCAGGGCCTATGGCTACACCTTC.